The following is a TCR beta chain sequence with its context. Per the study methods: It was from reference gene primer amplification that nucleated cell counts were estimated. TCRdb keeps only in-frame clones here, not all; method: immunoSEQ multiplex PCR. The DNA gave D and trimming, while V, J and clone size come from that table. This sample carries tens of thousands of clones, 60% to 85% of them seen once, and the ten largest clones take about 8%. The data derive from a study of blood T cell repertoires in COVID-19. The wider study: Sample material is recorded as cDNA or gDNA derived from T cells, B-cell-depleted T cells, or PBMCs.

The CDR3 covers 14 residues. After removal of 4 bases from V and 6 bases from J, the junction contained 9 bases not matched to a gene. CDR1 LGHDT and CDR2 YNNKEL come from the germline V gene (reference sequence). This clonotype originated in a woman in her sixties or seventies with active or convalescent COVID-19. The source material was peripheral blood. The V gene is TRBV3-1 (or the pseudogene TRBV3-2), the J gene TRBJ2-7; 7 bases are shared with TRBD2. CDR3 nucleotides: TGTGCCAGCAGCCCCCGGGGGGATGGAATCGAGCAGTACTTC. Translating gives CASSPRGDGIEQYF.